This T cell receptor (beta chain) was found in a study of blood T cell repertoires in COVID-19 (dated by TCRdb to the early 2020s). For the wider study: The collaborator samples originated in the United States, Italy and Spain and spanned the acute and convalescent phases of COVID-19. The sample metadata nearly always contained a de-identified subject ID, COVID-19 status, age in years and sex. Deeply sampled blood TCRbeta repertoires from subjects exposed to, actively infected with, or recovered from COVID-19 were included in the dataset. HLA class I and class II types, where available, came from metadata supplied by the sample provider rather than from assay-based typing. A freely available public database, intended as a resource for researchers studying the immune response to SARS-CoV-2, is where the repertoires were released. The material from the prospective study consisted of cDNA or gDNA derived from T cells, B-cell-depleted T cells, or PBMCs. Samples came from the ongoing ImmuneRACE study (first 160 participants) plus 1,254 subjects from 6 global collaborators. The full study reports these points: Clinical and demographic metadata were provided uncurated, with the amount varying by source and participant.

Enrolling through a virtual design, the prospective study's participants ranged in age from roughly 18 to 95 years and lived across approximately 25 United States geographic areas. To assign participants to cohorts, the prospective study relied on clinical history that participants themselves reported in a screening survey and a study questionnaire. Recovered participants in ImmuneRACE Cohort 3 were defined by two consecutive negative NP/OP PCR tests, clearance by a healthcare professional, or resolution of symptoms. Each participant in the prospective study had whole blood, serum and a nasopharyngeal or oropharyngeal swab collected by mobile phlebotomists. Additional blood draws and questionnaires over an approximately two-month period could optionally be provided by prospective study participants. Before DNA extraction, blood samples from the prospective study were shipped at room temperature or frozen.

TCRbeta CDR3 regions were amplified from genomic DNA using the immunoSEQ Assay, a bias-controlled multiplex PCR. In the paper's pipeline: Within the assay, amplification of reference gene primers was used to estimate how many nucleated cells each sample contained. To quantify the absolute abundance of each unique TCRbeta CDR3 rearrangement, sequence reads were collapsed and filtered. Productive Simpson clonality was computed per sample as the square root of Simpson's diversity index over productive rearrangements. Not all clones reach the TCRdb copy of this immuneACCESS table, which keeps in-frame sequences only. Checked studies attribute under half of the gap to unresolved V genes and leave the rest unexplained. V and J calls and clone size follow that table, whereas D and trimming were derived from the DNA. In this sample the table shows 150,000 or so clones, more than 75% of which occur a single time. The top ten hold 6.6% of the sample.

The junction shows trimming of 3 bases on V and 4 bases on J, and the gene matches do not reach 3 bases of it. The cysteine opens and the phenylalanine closes a CDR3 of 14 amino acids. Here the CDR3 DNA is all that survives: 42 bases in frame from base 1. For CDR1 and CDR2, the germline V gene (reference sequence) lists LGHDT and YNNKEL. With regard to this clone: Its antigen is currently not known. No base-level quality is on record; no much larger clone is a single base apart.

Input material: PBMCs or T cells enriched from blood (not recorded which). The receptor was isolated from a woman in her fifties or sixties who had recovered from COVID-19. The chain is encoded by TRBV3-1 (or the pseudogene TRBV3-2) joined to TRBJ2-1; 7 of the junction bases match TRBD1. CDR3 sequence: CASSQTGWYNEQFF. In nucleotide form, the sequence is TGTGCCAGCAGCCAGACAGGGTGGTACAATGAGCAGTTCTTC.